This passage covers 18 T cell receptor beta chains from one sample sequenced in a study of neoadjuvant anti-PD-1 for oral cavity cancer. Using immunoSEQ multiplex PCR, the repertoire was profiled, and TCRdb retains in-frame clones only, with some absent. The data contain 75,000 to 100,000 clones, approximately 80% of them seen just once; the ten biggest clones take up around 3%. Sample: PBMCs, taken before nivolumab (anti-PD-1) treatment. These receptors originate from a person aged 35-79 years with oral cavity squamous cell carcinoma.

The gene calls are TRBV29-1 and TRBJ2-1; the D gene is possibly TRBD2 (6 bases). Germline-derived CDR1 and CDR2 are SQVTM and ANQGSEA. Trimming took off 7 bases at V and 6 bases at J, with 16 bases between the two ends. This CDR3 has 13 residues. CDR3 protein: CSAGLSKGNEQFF. The DNA for the CDR3 is TGCAGCGCGGGACTGTCAAAAGGCAATGAGCAGTTCTTC.

The genes are TRBV5-1 and TRBJ1-1; D is possibly TRBD1 (6 bases). Germline lookup yields CDR1 SGHRS and CDR2 YFSETQ. V lost 4 bases, J lost 7 bases, and 20 bases lay in between. The CDR3 runs 15 residues. In nucleotides, the CDR3 is TGCGCCAGCAGCCCGGGGGCAGGGCGATGGGGTGAAGCTTTCTTT. Encoded protein: CASSPGAGRWGEAFF. The whole variable domain, filled in from reference TRBV5-1 and TRBJ1-1, reads KAGVTQTPRYLIKTRGQQVTLSCSPISGHRSVSWYQQTPGQGLQFLFEYFSETQRNKGNFPGRFSGRQFSNSRSEMNVSTLELGDSALYLCASSPGAGRWGEAFFGQGTRLTVV.

The chain combines TRBV13 with TRBJ1-3, with TRBD1 identical over 8 bases. The trim removed 5 bases at V and 0 bases at J, leaving 6 bases unmatched. Germline lookup yields CDR1 PRHDT and CDR2 FYEKMQ (reference sequence). This CDR3 has 16 residues. The CDR3 DNA sequence: TGTGCCAGCAGCCTCGGACAGGGTTCCTCTGGAAACACCATATATTTT. This codes for CASSLGQGSSGNTIYF.

This clone was detected only once. V usage is TRBV7-9 and J usage is TRBJ1-2; D remains unclear. In germline, CDR1 is SEHNR, CDR2 FQNEAQ (reference sequence). V was shortened by 7 bases and J by 8 bases, with 20 bases between the two germline ends. The CDR3 loop spans 14 amino acids. The DNA for the CDR3 is TGTGCCAGCATACCCCTCACGGGCGGTCACGGCTACACCTTC. Protein sequence: CASIPLTGGHGYTF.

The rearrangement joins TRBV28 to TRBJ2-7; 7 bases are a match to TRBD2. The V gene end was trimmed by 5 bases and the J gene end by 2 bases; junction bases not matched to a gene: 6. This CDR3 is built from 14 residues. The germline V gene has CDR1 MDHEN and CDR2 SYDVKM. The CDR3 sequence is CASSAGTITYEQYF. In nucleotides, the CDR3 is TGTGCCAGCAGTGCCGGGACTATAACCTACGAGCAGTACTTC.

This clone was counted only a few times. V and J are TRBV28 and TRBJ2-7; D remains ambiguous. Deletions cut 1 base from V and 3 bases from J, with 7 bases between. This CDR3 has 13 amino acids. The V gene's germline CDR1 is MDHEN and CDR2 SYDVKM. CDR3 DNA sequence: TGTGCCAGCAGTTTATCACTCGGCTACGAGCAGTACTTC. Encoded protein: CASSLSLGYEQYF.

The chain has TRBV4-1 and TRBJ2-7, with 9 bases lining up with TRBD2. The CDR3 extends over 15 amino acids. CDR1 is MGHRA and CDR2 is YSYEKL in the germline V gene. Losses at the gene ends were 0 bases for V and 3 bases for J; bases not matched to a gene: 3. As DNA, the CDR3 is TGCGCCAGCAGCCAAGAGGTAGCGGGAGTCTACGAGCAGTACTTC. It specifies CASSQEVAGVYEQYF.

CDR3 region: CSVDGGNTIYF. CDR3 sequence (DNA): TGCAGCGTTGACGGAGGAAACACCATATATTTT. The chain carries TRBV29-1 and TRBJ1-3; no clear D. Trimming left V 3 bases short and J 4 bases short, with 4 bases between. The CDR3 is 11 amino acids. The germline CDR1 and CDR2 sequences are SQVTM and ANQGSEA.

The rearrangement uses TRBV7-6 and TRBJ2-3; TRBD1 aligns across 7 bases. The V and J ends lost 1 base and 3 bases, in that order; junction bases with no gene match: 4. The V gene's germline CDR1 is SGHVS and CDR2 FNYEAQ. The CDR3 is 15 residues long. The CDR3, as DNA: TGTGCCAGCAGCTTAGGGGGACAGCTGACAGATACGCAGTATTTT. This encodes CASSLGGQLTDTQYF.

The J gene is TRBJ1-2, the V gene TRBV4-1, with unresolved D. V lost 0 bases and J 7 bases, leaving 15 bases between the germline ends. This CDR3 has 15 amino acids. Germline V CDR1 and CDR2: MGHRA, YSYEKL. In DNA form, the CDR3 reads TGCGCCAGCAGCCAAGATTGGACCACCTCGGGTGGCTACACCTTC. Translating gives CASSQDWTTSGGYTF.

The V gene is TRBV4-1, the J gene TRBJ1-4, with D maybe TRBD1 (6 bases). Germline assignment: CDR1 MGHRA and CDR2 YSYEKL. The V end was cut by 5 bases, the J end by 8 bases, with 15 bases between. This CDR3 has 14 residues. The CDR3 DNA follows: TGCGCCAGCAGCTCAGGGGCCTTTGGGGAAAAACTGTTTTTT. Translation: CASSSGAFGEKLFF.

This clone appeared once. The chain combines TRBV5-4 with TRBJ2-7; TRBD1 agrees at 7 bases. There are 15 residues in the CDR3. Germline CDR1 reads SGHNT; CDR2 reads YYREEE (reference sequence). J lost 6 bases, V lost 1 base, and 10 bases had no gene match. CDR3: CASSLPTTGLPEQYF. In DNA, the CDR3 is TGTGCCAGCAGCTTGCCTACGACAGGGTTGCCCGAGCAGTACTTC.

J is TRBJ2-7 and V is TRBV6-5; 9 bases are shared with TRBD1. Germline assignment: CDR1 MNHEY and CDR2 SVGAGI. This CDR3 comprises 14 residues. J was trimmed by 2 bases and V by 5 bases; bases with no gene match: 4. The CDR3 DNA is TGTGCCAGCAGTGGGACAGGGAACACCTACGAGCAGTACTTC. Translating it yields CASSGTGNTYEQYF.

The J gene is TRBJ2-1, the V gene TRBV5-1; 11 nucleotides line up with TRBD2. The CDR3 is 16 residues long. V dropped 0 bases and J dropped 5; count of bases not matched to a gene: 4. Germline CDR1 is SGHRS and CDR2 is YFSETQ. The CDR3 bases are TGCGCCAGCAGCTTGGATGGACTAGCGGGCCACAATGAGCAGTTCTTC. This gives the protein CASSLDGLAGHNEQFF. Using reference TRBV5-1 and TRBJ2-1 for the parts outside the CDR3, the full variable domain is KAGVTQTPRYLIKTRGQQVTLSCSPISGHRSVSWYQQTPGQGLQFLFEYFSETQRNKGNFPGRFSGRQFSNSRSEMNVSTLELGDSALYLCASSLDGLAGHNEQFFGPGTRLTVL.

The J gene is TRBJ2-1, the V gene TRBV6-1; unclear D gene. In germline, CDR1 is MNHNS, CDR2 SASEGT. This CDR3 region has 15 residues. Trimming pared 2 bases from V and 5 bases from J, leaving 13 bases between. The CDR3 DNA follows: TGTGCCAGCAGTGAACGGAGCGTCATTCACAATGAGCAGTTCTTC. Encoded protein: CASSERSVIHNEQFF.

The DNA for the CDR3 is TGTGCCGTCCAGGGGTTCAGCAATCAGCCCCAGCATTTT. This encodes CAVQGFSNQPQHF. The chain has TRBV19 and TRBJ1-5, with a possible D match to TRBD1 (6 bases). The CDR3 spans 13 residues. Germline lookup yields CDR1 LNHDA and CDR2 SQIVND (reference sequence). The V and J ends lost 11 bases and 1 base respectively, with 12 bases between them.

This sequence joins TRBV10-2 and TRBJ1-5; D is perhaps TRBD1 (5 bases). Germline CDR1 is WSHSY and CDR2 is SAAADI. V gave up 3 bases and J gave up 13 bases, with 10 bases separating them. This CDR3 is built from 11 residues. CDR3 nucleotides: TGCGCCAGCAGTGACAGGGCGTCTCAGCATTTT. This gives the protein CASSDRASQHF.

The V gene is TRBV10-3, the J gene TRBJ1-3, with TRBD1 as a possible D gene (5 bases). Trimming took off 4 bases at V and 0 bases at J, with 16 bases between the two ends. Looked up from germline, CDR1 is ENHRY and CDR2 is SYGVKD. CDR3 size: 17 residues. CDR3 sequence (DNA): TGTGCCATCAGTGCGGGGGACCTAGTGAGCTCTGGAAACACCATATATTTT. Translation: CAISAGDLVSSGNTIYF.